This T cell receptor (beta chain) was documented in a study of blood T cell repertoires in COVID-19. CDR3 length: 14 residues. Germline V lookup: CDR1 SGDLS, CDR2 YYNGEE. Deletions cut 6 bases from V and 8 bases from J, with 19 bases between. Method: immunoSEQ multiplex PCR; TCRdb's copy keeps in-frame clones and lacks some. The data hold fewer than 250,000 clones, with nearly 85% observed a single time. The receptor's source is a human donor in a cohort sampled during active COVID-19. This rearrangement joins TRBV9 to TRBJ2-3; possibly TRBD1 for D (6 bases). The source material was peripheral blood. CDR3 bases: TGTGCCAGCACCTCCGAGGCCAAAGGGGGTACGCAGTATTTT. Translation: CASTSEAKGGTQYF.